Shown below are 10 T cell receptor beta chains from a single sample sequenced in a study of T cell changes during pregnancy in multiple sclerosis. TCRdb keeps only in-frame clones here, not all; method: immunoSEQ multiplex PCR. Here the sample spans approximately 59,000 clones, about 93% being singletons. The specimen was peripheral blood, collected in the third trimester of pregnancy. These receptors were obtained from a female donor in good health, enrolled as a control in a pregnancy study.

The sample holds a few counts of this clone. The gene calls are TRBV19 and TRBJ1-2; 11 bases line up with TRBD1. Germline V gives CDR1 LNHDA, CDR2 SQIVND (reference sequence). This CDR3 is built from 14 residues. V was clipped by 7 bases and J by 3 bases; unmatched bases: 4. The CDR3 sequence is CASTDRGRYYGYTF. CDR3 nucleotides: TGTGCCAGTACGGACAGGGGGCGATACTATGGCTACACCTTC.

The chain has TRBV11-3 and TRBJ2-1; D is perhaps TRBD2 (6 bases). V shed 1 base and J shed 8 bases, with 12 bases lying between them. Germline V lookup: CDR1 SGHNT, CDR2 YENEEA. The CDR3 has 14 amino acids. In DNA, the CDR3 is TGTGCCAGCAGCTTAGGGGGGGTGATCGATGAGCAGTTCTTC. Residues: CASSLGGVIDEQFF.

V usage is TRBV18 and J usage is TRBJ1-1; D remains unclear. In germline, CDR1 is KGHSH, CDR2 LQKENI. With 3 bases removed from V and 0 bases from J, the gap between germline ends came to 8 bases. The CDR3 loop spans 14 amino acids. The CDR3 is CASSPQVMNTEAFF. The CDR3 DNA reads TGTGCCAGCTCACCCCAGGTAATGAACACTGAAGCTTTCTTT.

About this clone: The CDR3 end shows no conserved phenylalanine or tryptophan, and so a read error is likely. Because the CDR3's place on the DNA is in doubt, the DNA is left out and the CDR3 is given as listed by TCRdb. This rearrangement joins TRBV6-1 to TRBJ1-2; the D call in the table, TRBD1, was not verified against the DNA. Germline loops: CDR1 MNHNS, CDR2 SASEGT. From its first to its last residue, the CDR3 has 10 amino acids. CDR3 sequence: CASSERGSVL.

This clone turned up a few times. This sequence joins TRBV7-8 and TRBJ1-4, with D possibly TRBD1 on 6 matching bases. CDR3 length: 16 residues. V lost 2 bases to trimming and J lost 4 bases, with 14 bases between them. Looked up from germline, CDR1 is SGHVS and CDR2 is FQNEAQ. CDR3 in amino acids: CASSLLIGTSNEKLFF. CDR3 coding DNA: TGTGCCAGCAGCTTATTGATCGGGACAAGTAATGAAAAACTGTTTTTT.

The gene calls are TRBV7-2 and TRBJ1-1; D call uncertain. Germline CDR1 SGHTA, CDR2 FQGNSA. The CDR3 totals 13 residues. With 2 bases removed from V and 4 bases from J, the gap between germline ends came to 8 bases. In DNA form, the CDR3 reads TGTGCCAGCAGCTTACGGAGATCCACTGAAGCTTTCTTT. The encoded protein is CASSLRRSTEAFF.

This clone was seen only once. The V call is TRBV10-3, the J call TRBJ2-3, with TRBD1 matching 7 bases. The V gene end was trimmed by 0 bases and the J gene end by 2 bases; junction bases not matched to a gene: 8. CDR3 length equals 17 residues. CDR1 is ENHRY and CDR2 is SYGVKD in the germline V gene. As DNA, the CDR3 is TGTGCCATCAGTGAGTCGATTGATGGGACAGACACAGATACGCAGTATTTT. Its protein product is CAISESIDGTDTDTQYF.

The V call is TRBV5-1, the J call TRBJ1-1; D is perhaps TRBD1 (5 bases). The CDR3 runs 16 residues. V shed 1 base and J shed 1 base, with 14 bases lying between them. Looked up from germline, CDR1 is SGHRS and CDR2 is YFSETQ. CDR3: CASSLQAGGTNTEAFF. Written as DNA, the CDR3 is TGCGCCAGCAGCTTGCAGGCCGGGGGGACGAACACTGAAGCTTTCTTT.

This chain joins TRBV30 and TRBJ2-5; 8 bases are shared with TRBD2. Per germline, CDR1 GTSNPN and CDR2 SVGIG (reference sequence). Unmatched junction bases numbered 8, after V lost 3 bases and J lost 5 bases. The CDR3 consists of 14 residues. The CDR3 here is CAWSDGTRGETQYF. The CDR3 nucleotides are TGTGCCTGGAGCGATGGGACTAGGGGCGAGACCCAGTACTTC. Filled out from reference TRBV30 and TRBJ2-5, the complete variable domain reads SQTIHQWPATLVQPVGSPLSLECTVEGTSNPNLYWYRQAAGRGLQLLFYSVGIGQISSEVPQNLSASRPQDRQFILSSKKLLLSDSGFYLCAWSDGTRGETQYFGPGTRLLVL.

This clone appeared once. The gene calls are TRBV5-1 and TRBJ1-1; D gene unclear. CDR1 and CDR2 from the germline V gene are SGHRS and YFSETQ. This CDR3 region has 13 residues. Trimming left V 0 bases short and J 2 bases short, with 5 bases between. The CDR3 nucleotides are TGCGCCAGCAGCTTGGCAATTAACACTGAAGCTTTCTTT. Protein sequence: CASSLAINTEAFF.